This TCR beta chain was recorded in a study of identical twins. About this clonotype itself: Its cognate antigen is unknown.

Germline CDR1 reads DFQATT; CDR2 reads SNEGSKA (reference sequence). J lost 8 bases, V lost 4 bases, and 6 bases had no gene match. The length of the CDR3 is 13 residues. Each CDR3 protein gets one entry after TCRdb re-called the 5' RACE reads with MiXCR. The sample includes hundreds of thousands of distinct CDR3 sequences, roughly an eighth of them seen just once. Study results and caveats: Surplus twin overlap in beta out-of-frame sequences was less pronounced.

The TCR was taken from a woman aged 18-29 years in good health. The chain joins TRBV20-1 to TRBJ2-4, with 9 bases that match TRBD1. The source material was memory (CD45RO+) T cells sorted from blood. Here the CDR3 reads CSATRDRVDIQYF. CDR3 nucleotide sequence: TGCAGTGCTACCCGGGACAGGGTGGACATTCAGTACTTC.